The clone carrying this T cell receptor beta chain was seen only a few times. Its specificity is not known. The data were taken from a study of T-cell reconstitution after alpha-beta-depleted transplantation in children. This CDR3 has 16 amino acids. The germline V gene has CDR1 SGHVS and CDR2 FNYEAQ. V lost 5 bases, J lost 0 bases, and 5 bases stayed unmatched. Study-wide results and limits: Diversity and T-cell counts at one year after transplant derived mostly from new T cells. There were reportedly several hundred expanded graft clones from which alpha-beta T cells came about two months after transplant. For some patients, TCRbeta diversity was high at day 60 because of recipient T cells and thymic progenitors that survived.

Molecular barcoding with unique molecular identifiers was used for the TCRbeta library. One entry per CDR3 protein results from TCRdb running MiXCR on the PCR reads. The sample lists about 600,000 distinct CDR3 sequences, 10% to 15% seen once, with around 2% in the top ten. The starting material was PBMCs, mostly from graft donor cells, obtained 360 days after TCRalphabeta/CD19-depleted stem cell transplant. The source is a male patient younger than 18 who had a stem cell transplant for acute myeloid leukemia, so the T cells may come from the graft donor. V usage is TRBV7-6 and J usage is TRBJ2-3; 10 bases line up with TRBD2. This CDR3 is CASSPGLAYSTDTQYF. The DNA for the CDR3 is TGTGCCAGCAGCCCGGGACTAGCGTATAGCACAGATACGCAGTATTTT.